Listed below are T cell receptor beta chains from one sample, sequenced in a study of T cells in tuberculosis. The method was immunoSEQ multiplex PCR; TCRdb's version includes in-frame clones alone and lacks a portion of them. The sample has over 40,000 clones; 90% to 95% are singletons. Sequencing used PBMCs. These receptors came from a donor aged 10 to 29 with latent tuberculosis or without tuberculosis infection. Both conserved end residues are part of each CDR3. The D gene is left open where the match is weak. Part of the rows lack a size; the others show once, few, many or a class for expanded clones.

d_call j_call clone_size v_call cdr3_aa cdr3_nt
TRBD2 TRBJ2-1 - TRBV19 CASSLFQLAGGYNEQFF TGTGCCAGTAGTCTTTTCCAACTAGCGGGGGGCTACAATGAGCAGTTCTTC
TRBD1 TRBJ1-2 - TRBV6-4 CASRGDSGSYGYTF TGTGCCAGCAGGGGGGACAGCGGAAGCTATGGCTACACCTTC
- TRBJ1-1 - TRBV5-1 CASSTGTFRTEAFF TGCGCCAGCAGCACTGGGACTTTTAGAACTGAAGCTTTCTTT
TRBD1 TRBJ1-1 - TRBV7-9 CASSLRDRSNTEAFF TGTGCCAGCAGCTTAAGGGACAGATCGAACACTGAAGCTTTCTTT
- TRBJ1-4 - TRBV4-1 CASSLLGATNEKLFF TGCGCCAGCAGCCTGCTAGGTGCAACTAATGAAAAACTGTTTTTT
TRBD1 TRBJ1-2 - TRBV4-1 CASSQAQGPYGYTF TGCGCCAGCAGCCAAGCACAGGGGCCCTATGGCTACACCTTC
- TRBJ2-3 - TRBV21-1 CASSRLGPRYTDTQYF TGTGCCAGCAGCCGCCTGGGCCCGAGATACACAGATACGCAGTATTTT
- TRBJ2-1 - TRBV5-1 CASSGSGRNNEQFF TGCGCCAGCAGTGGTAGCGGTAGGAACAATGAGCAGTTCTTC
- TRBJ1-3 - TRBV6-1 CASSPNTYYGNTIYF TGTGCCAGCAGTCCAAACACCTACTACGGGAACACCATATATTTT
- TRBJ1-1 - TRBV7-2 CASSRGRMETEAFF TGTGCCAGCAGCCGGGGAAGAATGGAGACTGAAGCTTTCTTT
TRBD1 TRBJ1-1 once TRBV19 CASSMWDRGNTEAFF TGTGCCAGTAGTATGTGGGACAGGGGGAACACTGAAGCTTTCTTT
TRBD1 TRBJ2-7 - TRBV10-3 CAISDIRQGSSYEQYF TGTGCCATCAGTGACATCAGACAGGGTAGTTCCTACGAGCAGTACTTC
- TRBJ2-1 - TRBV7-2 CASSLASRGNEQFF TGTGCCAGCAGCTTAGCAAGCCGGGGGAATGAGCAGTTCTTC
- TRBJ2-7 - TRBV9 CASSVATRQPAYEQYF TGTGCCAGCAGCGTAGCTACTCGACAGCCCGCCTACGAGCAGTACTTC
- TRBJ2-7 - TRBV5-5 CASRLDSSYEQYF TGTGCCAGCAGGTTGGACAGCTCCTACGAGCAGTACTTC
- TRBJ2-6 once TRBV7-9 CASSQNRANVLTF TGTGCCAGCAGCCAAAACAGGGCCAACGTCCTGACTTTC
- TRBJ2-3 - TRBV7-2 CASSLAGTRNTDTQYF TGTGCCAGCAGCTTAGCGGGCACCAGAAACACAGATACGCAGTATTTT
TRBD1 TRBJ2-6 - TRBV19 CASSIQGAQSGANVLTF TGTGCCAGTAGTATCCAGGGGGCTCAGTCTGGGGCCAACGTCCTGACTTTC
- TRBJ1-5 once TRBV18 CASSLKQGNQPQHF TGTGCCAGCTCACTTAAACAGGGAAATCAGCCCCAGCATTTT
- TRBJ2-7 few TRBV6-5 CASTPGWGFVGEQYF TGTGCCAGCACCCCAGGGTGGGGCTTCGTGGGCGAGCAGTACTTC
TRBD2 TRBJ2-1 - TRBV5-1 CASSLGTSAYNEQFF TGCGCCAGCAGCTTGGGGACTAGCGCCTACAATGAGCAGTTCTTC
- TRBJ1-5 - TRBV5-1 CASSLERGQPQHF TGCGCCAGCAGCTTGGAACGGGGGCAGCCCCAGCATTTT
TRBD1 TRBJ1-4 - TRBV2 CASGEQGALNEKLFF TGTGCCAGCGGCGAACAGGGGGCTCTTAATGAAAAACTGTTTTTT
- TRBJ2-7 - TRBV6-1 CASNAVSYEQYF TGTGCCAGCAACGCAGTCTCCTACGAGCAGTACTTC
- TRBJ2-5 once TRBV18 CASSLSGETQYF TGTGCCAGCTCCCTATCGGGGGAGACCCAGTACTTC
- TRBJ2-6 once TRBV7-3 CASSLSAGANVLTF TGTGCCAGCAGCTTATCCGCTGGGGCCAACGTCCTGACTTTC
TRBD2 TRBJ2-5 - TRBV5-6 CASTRLAGEVYQETQYF TGTGCCAGCACCAGACTAGCGGGGGAGGTGTACCAAGAGACCCAGTACTTC
TRBD1 TRBJ2-7 - TRBV6-5 CASSYSRTGSPYEQYF TGTGCCAGCAGTTACTCCCGGACAGGGAGTCCCTACGAGCAGTACTTC
TRBD2 TRBJ2-7 - TRBV4-2 CASSQVLGLAGIYEQYF TGTGCCAGCAGCCAAGTGTTGGGACTAGCGGGAATCTACGAGCAGTACTTC
TRBD1 TRBJ1-2 - TRBV5-1 CASSERQGSDYGYTF TGCGCCAGCAGCGAGCGACAGGGTTCCGACTATGGCTACACCTTC
- TRBJ1-1 once TRBV2 CASTSPINQMNTEAFF TGTGCCAGCACGAGCCCGATTAATCAAATGAACACTGAAGCTTTCTTT
- TRBJ2-1 - TRBV9 CASSNMNEQFF TGTGCCAGCAGTAATATGAATGAGCAGTTCTTC
- TRBJ1-1 - TRBV5-1 CASSTIGHTNTEAFF TGCGCCAGCAGCACTATAGGACACACCAACACTGAAGCTTTCTTT
- TRBJ2-1 - TRBV5-4 CASSFGTNYYNEQFF TGTGCCAGCAGCTTCGGGACAAACTACTACAATGAGCAGTTCTTC
- TRBJ2-3 - TRBV25-1 CASSDPVGPSTDTQYF TGTGCCAGCAGTGACCCAGTTGGCCCCAGCACAGATACGCAGTATTTT
- TRBJ1-2 once TRBV4-1 CASSQDMNRPYGYTF TGCGCCAGCAGCCAAGATATGAACAGACCTTATGGCTACACCTTC
TRBD1 TRBJ1-2 - TRBV10-2 CARDRAFLNYGYTF TGCGCCAGGGACAGGGCTTTCCTCAACTATGGCTACACCTTC
- TRBJ1-2 - TRBV7-6 CASSLGGTVERYGYTF TGTGCCAGCAGCTTAGGTGGGACTGTAGAGCGATATGGCTACACCTTC
TRBD2 TRBJ2-3 few TRBV15 CATREPWERGRKDTQYF TGTGCCACCAGAGAGCCCTGGGAGCGGGGGAGAAAAGATACGCAGTATTTT
TRBD1 TRBJ2-5 - TRBV6-1 CASRGQHQETQYF TGTGCCAGCAGGGGACAGCACCAAGAGACCCAGTACTTC
TRBD1 TRBJ2-5 - TRBV29-1 CSVEGVQDRGLETQYF TGCAGCGTTGAGGGCGTGCAGGACAGGGGGTTAGAGACCCAGTACTTC